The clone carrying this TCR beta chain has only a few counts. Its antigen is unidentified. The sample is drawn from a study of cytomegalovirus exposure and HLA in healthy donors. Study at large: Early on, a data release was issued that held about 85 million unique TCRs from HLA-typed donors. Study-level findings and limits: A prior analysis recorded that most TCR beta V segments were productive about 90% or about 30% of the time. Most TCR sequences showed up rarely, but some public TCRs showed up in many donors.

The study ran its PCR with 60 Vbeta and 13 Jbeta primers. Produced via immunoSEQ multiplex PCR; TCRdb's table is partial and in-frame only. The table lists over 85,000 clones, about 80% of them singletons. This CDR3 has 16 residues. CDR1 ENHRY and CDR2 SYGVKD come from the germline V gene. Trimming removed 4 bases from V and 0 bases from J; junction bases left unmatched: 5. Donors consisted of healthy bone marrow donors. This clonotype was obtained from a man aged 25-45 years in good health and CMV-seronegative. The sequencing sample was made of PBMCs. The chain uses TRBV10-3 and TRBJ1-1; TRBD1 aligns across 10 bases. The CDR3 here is CAISAGTGVMNTEAFF. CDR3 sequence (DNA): TGTGCCATCAGTGCAGGGACAGGGGTCATGAACACTGAAGCTTTCTTT.